This T cell receptor (beta chain) was sequenced during a study of human T cells and chemical hapten exposure. At least ten counts were recorded for this clonotype. It was the library that attached unique molecular identifiers to individual cDNA molecules. How the authors handled the data: A per-sample median of 95,638 TCRs was observed, with a range of roughly 20,000 to 750,000. TCRdb used MiXCR to reprocess the RACE reads, holding one entry per CDR3 protein. The V and J calls and clone size come from TCRdb's table, not from the authors' own analysis. The top ten hold 2.9% of the sample, which has some 90,000 distinct CDR3 sequences, about 8.8% seen once. Noted time point: healthy volunteer bleed at 2 weeks. Unseparated into fractions, whole blood served as the source from which total RNA was extracted. CDR1 is SEHNR and CDR2 is FQNEAQ in the germline V gene (reference sequence). The CDR3 extends over 14 amino acids. V shed 4 bases and J shed 0 bases, with 9 bases lying between them.

This sequence joins TRBV7-9 and TRBJ1-1; no reliable D call. The clonotype comes from a female donor in good health. Some clones in this sample may be carry-over from other donors' samples. The sample comprised whole blood. CDR3 nucleotides: TGTGCCAGCAGCTACTGGACCCTGAACACTGAAGCTTTCTTT. This encodes CASSYWTLNTEAFF.